The rows below give T cell receptor beta chains drawn from one sample of a study of Graves' ophthalmopathy and Graves' hyperthyroidism. MiXCR was run by TCRdb on the multiplex PCR reads, yielding one entry per CDR3 protein. The sample has about 600,000 distinct CDR3 sequences; 35% to 40% are singletons. The sequencing input was peripheral blood or thyroid tissue (not recorded which). The receptors shown here come from an adult man with Graves' hyperthyroidism. The CDR3 runs from the conserved cysteine through the conserved F or W. The D gene is left open where the match is weak. The listing skips clone size in some rows; elsewhere it reads once, few, many or a size class.

j_call,d_call,v_call,clone_size,cdr3_nt,cdr3_aa
TRBJ2-1,TRBD2,TRBV7-2,-,TGTGCCAGCAGCCCCCCCGGACTAGCGTCGGGCAATGAGCAGTTCTTC,CASSPPGLASGNEQFF
TRBJ1-1,TRBD1,TRBV29-1,-,TGCAGCGTCCCGGGACAGGGGAGAGCTTTCTTT,CSVPGQGRAFF
TRBJ1-1,-,TRBV6-6,-,TGTGCCAGCAACTCGCTAGGTCATAACACTGAAGCTTTCTTT,CASNSLGHNTEAFF
TRBJ2-5,-,TRBV24-1,-,TGTGCCACCAGTGATTGGGGACACGCGACCCAGTACTTC,CATSDWGHATQYF
TRBJ1-5,-,TRBV5-4,-,TGCGCCAGCAGCCCCGCCGGGGGCCGACAGCCCCAGCATTTT,CASSPAGGRQPQHF
TRBJ1-2,-,TRBV29-1,-,TGCAGCGTTGAGAGAGGGTCCCTCTCCAATCGCTACACCTTC,CSVERGSLSNRYTF
TRBJ2-2,-,TRBV10-3,-,TGTGCCAGTTCGACTGGGGTGAACACCGGGGAGCTGTTTTTT,CASSTGVNTGELFF
TRBJ2-2,TRBD2,TRBV19,-,TGTGCCAGTAGCTATGGGACTAGAGGGACCGGGGAGCTGTTTTTT,CASSYGTRGTGELFF
TRBJ1-5,TRBD1,TRBV7-6,-,TGTGCCAGCAGCTCTCGACAGGGTTCCCACGAGCATTTT,CASSSRQGSHEHF
TRBJ2-1,TRBD2,TRBV25-1,-,TGTGCCAGCAGTGGCCAGCGGGAGGTCTTACACTACAATGAGCAGTTCTTC,CASSGQREVLHYNEQFF
TRBJ1-4,-,TRBV6-6,-,TGTGCCAGCACTCCCGCTTTGCATCTTGCTGAAAAACTGTTTTTT,CASTPALHLAEKLFF
TRBJ1-6,TRBD1,TRBV7-3,-,TGTGCCAGCAGCTTGGCAGGGGGTAATAATTCACCCCTCCACTTT,CASSLAGGNNSPLHF
TRBJ2-5,-,TRBV9,-,TGTGCCAGCAGCTTACCCGGCAGGAAGACCCAGTACTTC,CASSLPGRKTQYF
TRBJ1-4,-,TRBV9,many,TGTGCCAGCAGCGTAGGGATCGACTGGTCCGAAAAACTGTTTTTT,CASSVGIDWSEKLFF
TRBJ2-7,-,TRBV2,many,-,CASSEGRPYEQYFGPHYEQYF
TRBJ2-5,-,TRBV7-2,-,TGTGCCAGCAGCTTGGCATCGGGGGTGACCCAGTACTTC,CASSLASGVTQYF
TRBJ2-7,-,TRBV10-3,-,TGTGCCAGCGAAGGTAGAGCAGACCTCTACGAGCAGTACTTC,CASEGRADLYEQYF
TRBJ2-5,TRBD1,TRBV27,few,TGTGCCAGCAAAATAGGGGGCGTCGGAGAGACCCAGTACTTC,CASKIGGVGETQYF
TRBJ1-1,-,TRBV29-1,-,TGCAGCGCTGATAGAGGGGACACTGGAGCTTTCTTT,CSADRGDTGAFF
TRBJ1-4,-,TRBV10-3,many,TGTGCCATCAGTGAAGGGGGGAATGAAAAACTGTTTTTT,CAISEGGNEKLFF
TRBJ2-6,-,TRBV15,many,TGTGCCACCAGCGTAGGAGGGTCTGGGGCCAACGTCCTGACTTTC,CATSVGGSGANVLTF
TRBJ1-5,-,TRBV10-3,many,TGTGCCATCAGTGAGTTGGTAGATCAGCCCCAGCATTTT,CAISELVDQPQHF
TRBJ1-1,TRBD1,TRBV6-1,many,TGTGCCAGCAGTGGCTACAGGGGGCGGGTTGAAGCTTTCTTT,CASSGYRGRVEAFF
TRBJ2-7,-,TRBV20-1,-,TGCAGTGCTAGAGATCCCCCGCACGGGATGCGTGAGCAGTACTTC,CSARDPPHGMREQYF
TRBJ1-3,-,TRBV3-1,many,TGTGCCAGCAGCCAACCATCAGGAAACACCATATATTTT,CASSQPSGNTIYF
TRBJ2-5,-,TRBV20-1,many,TGCAGTGCTAGAGATCTTGGCGAGACCCAGTACTTC,CSARDLGETQYF
TRBJ2-5,TRBD1,TRBV20-1,-,TGCAGTGCTCGTTCCGGGACAGTTGAAGAGACCCAGTACTTC,CSARSGTVEETQYF
TRBJ2-5,-,TRBV12-3/TRBV12-4,many,TGTGCCAGCAGTTTACGGCCCCAAGAGACCCAGTACTTC,CASSLRPQETQYF
TRBJ2-5,TRBD2,TRBV20-1,many,TGCAGTGCTAGTCTAGCGGGAGGGCCCGGAGAGACCCAGTACTTC,CSASLAGGPGETQYF
TRBJ1-3,-,TRBV29-1,many,TGCAGCGTTGAGGTTGGCATTGGAAACACCATATATTTT,CSVEVGIGNTIYF
TRBJ2-2,-,TRBV24-1,many,TGTGCCACCAGTGGAGGTCGGGAGCTGTTTTTT,CATSGGRELFF
TRBJ1-1,-,TRBV10-3,many,TGTGCCATCAGTGCAAGCCCAGGGATTACGAACACTGAAGCTTTCTTT,CAISASPGITNTEAFF
TRBJ1-5,TRBD1,TRBV10-2,-,TGCGCCAGCAGTGAGTACAGGGGGCGCGGCAATCAGCCCCAGCATTTT,CASSEYRGRGNQPQHF
TRBJ2-5,-,TRBV7-9,once,TGTGCCAGCAGCCGTGCGATCGGGACCCAGTACTTC,CASSRAIGTQYF
TRBJ1-1,-,TRBV29-1,many,TGCAGCGTTGAAGATTGGCAAGGGTCTCCGTTCTTT,CSVEDWQGSPFF
TRBJ2-3,TRBD2,TRBV7-4,-,TGTGCCAGCAGTGCGGCTAGCGGGAATCCGGATACGCAGTATTTT,CASSAASGNPDTQYF
TRBJ1-2,TRBD1,TRBV11-2,many,TGTGCCAGCAGCCAGGGACAGGGAATGTTCGGCTATGGCTACACCTTC,CASSQGQGMFGYGYTF
TRBJ2-5,TRBD2,TRBV6-2/TRBV6-3,-,TGTGCCAGCAGATTAGCGGGATCCAAAGGGGAGACCCAGTACTTC,CASRLAGSKGETQYF
TRBJ1-1,TRBD1,TRBV10-2,many,TGCGCCAGCAGTGATGTGGGACAGGGTGGGGACACTGAAGCTTTCTTT,CASSDVGQGGDTEAFF
TRBJ2-1,TRBD2,TRBV10-3,-,TGTGCCATCAGTGCGGGACTAGCGGGCTCCTACAATGAGCAGTTCTTC,CAISAGLAGSYNEQFF
TRBJ2-5,-,TRBV28,many,TGTGCCAGCCACACTCTGTACCAAGAGACCCAGTACTTC,CASHTLYQETQYF
TRBJ2-7,-,TRBV20-1,many,TGCAGTGCTAGAGTCCCTAGAGACTACGAGCAGTACTTC,CSARVPRDYEQYF
TRBJ2-7,-,TRBV7-9,many,TGTGCCAGCAGCTTAGCGTTTGCGCCTACCTACGAGCAGTACTTC,CASSLAFAPTYEQYF
TRBJ1-2,-,TRBV6-6,many,TGTGCCAGCAGGGACTCCTATGGCTACACCTTC,CASRDSYGYTF
TRBJ1-2,-,TRBV20-1,many,TGCAGTGCTGCCCGGGACGGGACTAACTATGGCTACACCTTC,CSAARDGTNYGYTF
TRBJ2-7,TRBD1,TRBV15,many,TGTGCCACCAGCAGGGACAGGTTCGGCGAGCAGTACTTC,CATSRDRFGEQYF
TRBJ2-5,-,TRBV24-1,many,TGTGCCACCAGTGACTCCGGGACGGGTAGGGAGACCCAGTACTTC,CATSDSGTGRETQYF
TRBJ1-5,TRBD1,TRBV12-3/TRBV12-4,many,TGTGCCAGCAGGGAAGGGACAGGTAGCAATCAGCCCCAGCATTTT,CASREGTGSNQPQHF
TRBJ2-5,-,TRBV5-8,many,TGTGCCAGCAGCTATCGTGAGGGGGGCGAGACCCAGTACTTC,CASSYREGGETQYF
TRBJ1-2,TRBD1,TRBV4-1,-,TGCGCCAGCAGCCCGGACAGGGACTATGGCTACATCTTC,CASSPDRDYGYIF
TRBJ2-2,TRBD2,TRBV19,many,TGTGCCAGTAGTATAGCGCTAGCGGTGAACACCGGGGAGCTGTTTTTT,CASSIALAVNTGELFF
TRBJ2-5,TRBD2,TRBV10-3,few,TGTGCCATCAGTGCGGCTAGCGGGTTCCAAGAGACCCAGTACTTC,CAISAASGFQETQYF
TRBJ1-2,-,TRBV4-1,many,TGCGCCAGCAGCCAAGAAGGCCTTCTCGGCTATGGCTACACCTTC,CASSQEGLLGYGYTF
TRBJ2-3,TRBD1,TRBV7-9,few,TGTGCCAGCAGCTCAGGGACAGACAGCACAGATACGCAGTATTTT,CASSSGTDSTDTQYF
TRBJ1-1,-,TRBV2,few,TGTGCCAGCAGTGAAAGAGCACATGAAGCTTTCTTT,CASSERAHEAFF
TRBJ2-7,TRBD1,TRBV2,many,TGTGCCAGCATGGGCCAGGGGGCGCCTGGCGAGCAGTACTTC,CASMGQGAPGEQYF
TRBJ1-1,-,TRBV7-3,many,TGTGCCAGCAGCTTAACGAGGGCCCGGGACACTGAAGCTTTCTTT,CASSLTRARDTEAFF
TRBJ1-5,TRBD1,TRBV2,many,TGTGCCAGCAGTGAGGGGCAGGGGGGGTATCAGCCCCAGCATTTT,CASSEGQGGYQPQHF
TRBJ2-1,-,TRBV29-1,-,TGCAGCGTTGATAGCGCGAGCTCCTACAATGAGCAGTTCTTC,CSVDSASSYNEQFF